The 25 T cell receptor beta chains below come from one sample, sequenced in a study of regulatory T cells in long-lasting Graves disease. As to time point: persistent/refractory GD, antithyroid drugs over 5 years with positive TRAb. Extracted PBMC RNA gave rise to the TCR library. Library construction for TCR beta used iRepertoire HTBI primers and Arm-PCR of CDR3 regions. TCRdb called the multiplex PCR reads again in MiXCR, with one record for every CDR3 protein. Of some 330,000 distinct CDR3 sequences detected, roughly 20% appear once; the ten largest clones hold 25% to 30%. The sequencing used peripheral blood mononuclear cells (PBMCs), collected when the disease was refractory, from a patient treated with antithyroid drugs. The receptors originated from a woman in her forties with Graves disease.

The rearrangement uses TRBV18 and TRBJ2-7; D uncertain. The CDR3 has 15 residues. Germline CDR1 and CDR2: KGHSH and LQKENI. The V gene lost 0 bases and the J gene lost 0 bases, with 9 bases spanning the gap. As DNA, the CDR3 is TGTGCCAGCTCACCACCATCCAGGAGCTCCTACGAGCAGTACTTC. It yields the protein CASSPPSRSSYEQYF.

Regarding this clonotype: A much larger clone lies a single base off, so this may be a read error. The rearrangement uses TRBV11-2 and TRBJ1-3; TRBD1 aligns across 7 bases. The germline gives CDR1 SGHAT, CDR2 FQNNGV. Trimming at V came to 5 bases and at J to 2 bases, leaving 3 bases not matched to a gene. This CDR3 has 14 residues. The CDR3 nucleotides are TGTGCCAGCAGCAAAGGACAGGCTGGAAACACCATATATTTT. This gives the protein CASSKGQAGNTIYF.

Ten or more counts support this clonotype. The CDR3: CASPTAWPYEQYF. The CDR3 nucleotides are TGCGCCAGCCCCACGGCTTGGCCCTACGAGCAGTACTTC. The chain links TRBV10-2 to TRBJ2-7; D unresolved. The CDR3 runs 13 residues. The germline gives CDR1 WSHSY, CDR2 SAAADI. V shed 8 bases and J shed 2 bases, with 13 bases lying between them.

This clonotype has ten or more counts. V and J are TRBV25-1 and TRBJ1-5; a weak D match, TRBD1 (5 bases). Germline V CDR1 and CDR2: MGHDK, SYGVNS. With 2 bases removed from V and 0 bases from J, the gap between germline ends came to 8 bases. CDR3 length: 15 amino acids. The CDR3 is CASSEGTGSNQPQHF. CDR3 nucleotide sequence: TGTGCCAGCAGTGAAGGGACGGGTAGCAATCAGCCCCAGCATTTT.

CDR3 nucleotide sequence: TGTGCCAGCAGTGAGCCGGGACACCCATCCTACTTC. This gives the protein CASSEPGHPSYF. The chain recombines TRBV6-1 with TRBJ2-7; maybe TRBD1 (6 bases). Germline V lookup: CDR1 MNHNS, CDR2 SASEGT. CDR3 length: 12 residues. With 3 bases removed from V and 13 bases from J, the gap between germline ends came to 16 bases.

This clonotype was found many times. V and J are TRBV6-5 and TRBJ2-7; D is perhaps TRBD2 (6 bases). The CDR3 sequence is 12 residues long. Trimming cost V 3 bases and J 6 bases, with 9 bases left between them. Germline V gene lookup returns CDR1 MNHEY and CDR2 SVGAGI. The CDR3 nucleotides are TGTGCCAGCAGTTATCCGACTAGCGAGCAGTACTTC. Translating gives CASSYPTSEQYF.

The CDR3 region has the DNA TGTGCCAGCAGTTTAACCGGACTAGCGGGCCTCTCCTACGAGCAGTACTTC. Amino acids: CASSLTGLAGLSYEQYF. J is TRBJ2-7 and V is TRBV12-3 or TRBV12-4, with TRBD2 identical over 11 bases. The junction had 6 bases not matched to a gene; V was cut back by 2 bases and J by 0 bases. CDR3 length: 17 amino acids.

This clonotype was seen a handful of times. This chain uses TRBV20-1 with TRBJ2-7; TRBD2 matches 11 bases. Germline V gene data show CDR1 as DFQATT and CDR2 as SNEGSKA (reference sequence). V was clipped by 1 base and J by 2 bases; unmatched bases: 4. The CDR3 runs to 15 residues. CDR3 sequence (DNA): TGCAGTGCTAGAGGGGCTAGCGGGAGGACCTACGAGCAGTACTTC. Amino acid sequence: CSARGASGRTYEQYF.

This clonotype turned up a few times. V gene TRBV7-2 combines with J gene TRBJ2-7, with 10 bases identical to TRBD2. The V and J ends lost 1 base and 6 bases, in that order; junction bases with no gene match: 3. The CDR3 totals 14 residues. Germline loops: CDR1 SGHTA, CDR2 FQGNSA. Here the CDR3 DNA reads TGTGCCAGCAGCTTAGTCCTAGCGGGAGCCGAGCAGTACTTC. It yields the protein CASSLVLAGAEQYF.

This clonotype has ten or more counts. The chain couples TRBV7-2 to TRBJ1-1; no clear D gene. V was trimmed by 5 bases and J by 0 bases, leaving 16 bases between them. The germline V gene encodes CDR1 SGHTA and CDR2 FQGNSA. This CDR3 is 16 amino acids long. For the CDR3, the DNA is TGTGCCAGCAGCCCCCAGCCGGTAGGCCTGAACACTGAAGCTTTCTTT. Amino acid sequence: CASSPQPVGLNTEAFF.

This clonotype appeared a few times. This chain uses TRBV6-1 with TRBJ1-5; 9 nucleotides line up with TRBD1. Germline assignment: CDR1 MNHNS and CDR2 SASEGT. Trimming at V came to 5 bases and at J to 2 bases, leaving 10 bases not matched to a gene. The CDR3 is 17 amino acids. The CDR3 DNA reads TGTGCCAGCAGTACCCTAGACAGGGGGTTCGGCAATCAGCCCCAGCATTTT. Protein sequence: CASSTLDRGFGNQPQHF.

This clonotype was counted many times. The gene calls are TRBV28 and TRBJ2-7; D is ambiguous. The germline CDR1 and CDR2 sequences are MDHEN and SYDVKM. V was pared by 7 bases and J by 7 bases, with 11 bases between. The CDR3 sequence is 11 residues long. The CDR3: CASKDLGEQYF. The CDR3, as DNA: TGTGCCAGCAAAGACCTCGGGGAGCAGTACTTC.

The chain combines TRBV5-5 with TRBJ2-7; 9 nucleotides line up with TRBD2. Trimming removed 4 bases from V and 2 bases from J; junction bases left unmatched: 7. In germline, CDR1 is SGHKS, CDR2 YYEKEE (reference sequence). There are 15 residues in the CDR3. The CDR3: CASSGTSNQAYEQYF. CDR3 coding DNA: TGTGCCAGCAGCGGGACTAGCAATCAGGCCTACGAGCAGTACTTC.

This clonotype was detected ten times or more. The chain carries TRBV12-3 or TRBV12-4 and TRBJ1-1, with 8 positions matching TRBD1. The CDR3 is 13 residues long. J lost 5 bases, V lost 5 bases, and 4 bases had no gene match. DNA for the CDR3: TGTGCCAGCAGTCGGACAGGGCCGACTGAAGCTTTCTTT. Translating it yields CASSRTGPTEAFF.

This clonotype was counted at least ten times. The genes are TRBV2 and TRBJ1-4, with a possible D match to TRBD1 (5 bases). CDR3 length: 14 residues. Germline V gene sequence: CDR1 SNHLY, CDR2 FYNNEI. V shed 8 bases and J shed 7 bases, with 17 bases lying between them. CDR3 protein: CASLPVGRGEKLFF. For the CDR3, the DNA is TGTGCCAGCTTGCCTGTGGGGCGGGGTGAAAAACTGTTTTTT.

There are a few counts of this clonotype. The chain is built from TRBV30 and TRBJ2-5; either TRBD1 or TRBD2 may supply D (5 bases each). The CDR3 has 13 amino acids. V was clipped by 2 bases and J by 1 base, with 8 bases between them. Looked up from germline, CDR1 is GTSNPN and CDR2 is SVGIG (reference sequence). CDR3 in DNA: TGTGCCTGGAGTCAGGGACGCCAAGAGACCCAGTACTTC. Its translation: CAWSQGRQETQYF.

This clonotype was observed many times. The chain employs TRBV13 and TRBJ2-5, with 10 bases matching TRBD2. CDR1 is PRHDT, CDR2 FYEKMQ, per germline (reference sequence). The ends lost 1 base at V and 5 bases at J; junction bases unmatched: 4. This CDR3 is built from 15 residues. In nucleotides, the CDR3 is TGTGCCAGCAGCTTAGCCGGGACTAGCGTGGAGACCCAGTACTTC. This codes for CASSLAGTSVETQYF.

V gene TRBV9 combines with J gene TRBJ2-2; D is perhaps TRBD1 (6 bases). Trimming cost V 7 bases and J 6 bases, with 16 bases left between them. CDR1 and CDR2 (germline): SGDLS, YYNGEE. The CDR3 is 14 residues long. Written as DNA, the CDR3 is TGTGCCAGCGGGGGCGTAGGGTCGTCCGGGGAGCTGTTTTTT. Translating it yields CASGGVGSSGELFF.

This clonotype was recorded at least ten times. For the CDR3, the DNA is TGTGCCAGCAGTTCCGGGACACCAGTTCCAAGAGGCAAAAACATTCAGTACTTC. Protein sequence: CASSSGTPVPRGKNIQYF. The V and J genes are TRBV28 and TRBJ2-4; tentative D call: TRBD1 (6 bases). Trimming took 4 bases from V and 3 from J, leaving 22 bases between them. CDR3 length: 18 residues. The germline V gene has CDR1 MDHEN and CDR2 SYDVKM.

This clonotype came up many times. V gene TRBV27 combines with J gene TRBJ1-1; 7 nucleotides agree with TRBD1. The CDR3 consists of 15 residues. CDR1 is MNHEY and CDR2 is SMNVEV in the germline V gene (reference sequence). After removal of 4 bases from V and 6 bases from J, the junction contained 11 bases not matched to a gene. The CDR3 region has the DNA TGTGCCAGCAGTTCAAATGCCGGGACAGTGGCTGAAGCTTTCTTT. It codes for CASSSNAGTVAEAFF.

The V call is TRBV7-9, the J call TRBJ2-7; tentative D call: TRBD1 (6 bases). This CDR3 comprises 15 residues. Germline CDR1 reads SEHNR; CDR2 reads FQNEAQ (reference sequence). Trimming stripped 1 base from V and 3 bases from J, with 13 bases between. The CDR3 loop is CASSLGVQGGYEQYF. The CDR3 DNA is TGTGCCAGCAGCTTAGGCGTACAAGGGGGCTACGAGCAGTACTTC.

CDR3 protein: CASSFGGIRDTQYF. CDR3 nucleotides: TGTGCCAGCAGTTTCGGGGGAATTCGAGATACGCAGTATTTT. The chain couples TRBV12-3 or TRBV12-4 to TRBJ2-3; D may be TRBD2 (6 bases). Trimming took 3 bases from V and 5 from J, leaving 12 bases between them. The CDR3 is made up of 14 amino acids.

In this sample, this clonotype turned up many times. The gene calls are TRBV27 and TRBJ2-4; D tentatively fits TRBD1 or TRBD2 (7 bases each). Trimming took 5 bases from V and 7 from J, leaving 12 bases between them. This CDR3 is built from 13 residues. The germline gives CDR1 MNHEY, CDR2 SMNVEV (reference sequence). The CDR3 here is CASSTGEGNIQYF. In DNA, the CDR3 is TGTGCCAGCAGTACAGGGGAGGGGAACATTCAGTACTTC.

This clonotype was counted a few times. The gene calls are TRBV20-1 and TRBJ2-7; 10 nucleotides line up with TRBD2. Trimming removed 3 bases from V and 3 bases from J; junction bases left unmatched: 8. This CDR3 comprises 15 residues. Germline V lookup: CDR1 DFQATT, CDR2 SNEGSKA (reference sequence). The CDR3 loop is CSASRGTSGDYEQYF. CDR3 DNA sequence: TGCAGTGCTAGCCGAGGCACTAGCGGGGACTACGAGCAGTACTTC.

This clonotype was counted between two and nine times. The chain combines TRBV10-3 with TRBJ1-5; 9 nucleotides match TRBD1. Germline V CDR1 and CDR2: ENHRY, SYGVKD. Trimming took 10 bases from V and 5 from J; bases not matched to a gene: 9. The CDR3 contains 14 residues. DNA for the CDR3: TGTGCCACTAGAAAGGACAGGGGTGATCAGCCCCAGCATTTT. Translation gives CATRKDRGDQPQHF.